Following are 10 T cell receptor beta chains from one sample sequenced in a study of regulatory T cells in long-lasting Graves disease. Arm-PCR of CDR3 regions and iRepertoire HTBI primers were used to build TCR beta libraries. TCRdb analysed the multiplex PCR reads with MiXCR anew, one entry per CDR3 protein. The data hold around 400,000 distinct CDR3 sequences, with about 15% observed a single time. Specified time point: newly diagnosed GD, antithyroid drugs for less than 3 months. From PBMCs, RNA was extracted and then used to make the TCR library. These data were also reused for a study on T cells in Graves' hyperthyroidism and ophthalmopathy.

The specimen was peripheral blood mononuclear cells (PBMCs), collected at new diagnosis, from a patient treated with antithyroid drugs. The receptors were gathered from a woman between 40 and 55 years old with Graves disease.

This chain connects TRBV4-3 to TRBJ2-7; the D gene is possibly TRBD2 (6 bases). Deletions cut 0 bases from V and 7 bases from J, with 10 bases between. The CDR3 has 13 residues. Germline values: CDR1 LGHNA, CDR2 YSLEER. CDR3 protein: CASSQDFRGEQYF. Here the CDR3 DNA reads TGCGCCAGCAGCCAAGATTTTCGGGGGGAGCAGTACTTC.

This chain joins TRBV9 and TRBJ1-1, with TRBD1 as a possible D gene (6 bases). V was clipped by 3 bases and J by 0 bases, with 12 bases between them. CDR3 size: 15 residues. From germline, CDR1 is SGDLS and CDR2 YYNGEE. CDR3 sequence (DNA): TGTGCCAGCAGCGGTCCCGGGACATTGAACACTGAAGCTTTCTTT. The encoded protein is CASSGPGTLNTEAFF. Filled out from reference TRBV9 and TRBJ1-1, the complete variable domain reads DSGVTQTPKHLITATGQRVTLRCSPRSGDLSVYWYQQSLDQGLQFLIQYYNGEERAKGNILERFSAQQFPDLHSELNLSSLELGDSALYFCASSGPGTLNTEAFFGQGTRLTVV.

This clonotype showed up just a few times. The gene calls are TRBV29-1 and TRBJ1-1; D is unresolved. V dropped 5 bases and J dropped 2 bases, with 12 bases sitting between them. CDR1 is SQVTM and CDR2 is ANQGSEA in the germline V gene. CDR3 length equals 13 residues. CDR3 in amino acids: CSVPRTGNTEAFF. In nucleotides, the CDR3 is TGCAGCGTTCCAAGGACGGGAAACACTGAAGCTTTCTTT.

This chain connects TRBV25-1 to TRBJ1-1, with D uncertain. Deletions cut 1 base from V and 6 bases from J, with 12 bases between. The CDR3 loop spans 14 amino acids. CDR1 and CDR2 (germline): MGHDK, SYGVNS. The CDR3 spells CASSELLGGSEAFF. CDR3 nucleotides: TGTGCCAGCAGTGAATTACTGGGAGGGTCTGAAGCTTTCTTT.

This clonotype has ten or more counts. The chain recombines TRBV9 with TRBJ1-6; unclear D gene. Trimming pared 0 bases from V and 0 bases from J, leaving 10 bases between. This CDR3 comprises 17 residues. Germline assignment: CDR1 SGDLS and CDR2 YYNGEE. The chain's CDR3 is CASSVAPVSSYNSPLHF. The CDR3 coding sequence is TGTGCCAGCAGCGTAGCCCCAGTGAGCTCCTATAATTCACCCCTCCACTTT.

The DNA for the CDR3 is TGTGCCATCCGCCAAGGGTGGGGAAACACTGAAGCTTTCTTT. This encodes CAIRQGWGNTEAFF. The chain employs TRBV7-9 and TRBJ1-1; D is ambiguous. V was pared by 10 bases and J by 2 bases, with 17 bases between. Looked up from germline, CDR1 is SEHNR and CDR2 is FQNEAQ (reference sequence). This CDR3 has 14 amino acids.

The chain recombines TRBV5-4 with TRBJ1-3, with 10 bases identical to TRBD1. Germline V gene lookup returns CDR1 SGHNT and CDR2 YYREEE (reference sequence). CDR3 length: 16 amino acids. V shed 4 bases and J 2 bases; nucleotides not matched to a gene: 6. CDR3 sequence (DNA): TGTGCCAGCAGCGACTCGGACAGGGGGGCTGGAAACACCATATATTTT. Residues: CASSDSDRGAGNTIYF.

The genes are TRBV2 and TRBJ2-5; D unclear. The CDR3 has 14 residues. The V gene's germline CDR1 is SNHLY and CDR2 FYNNEI. Trimming shortened V by 8 bases and J by 3 bases, and 16 bases separated the two germline ends. The CDR3 nucleotides are TGTGCCAGCGCCCCACTCGAGCTGAAAGAGACCCAGTACTTC. Its protein product is CASAPLELKETQYF.

The rearrangement joins TRBV20-1 to TRBJ2-7; D might be TRBD1 or TRBD2, each matching 6 bases. The CDR3 contains 14 residues. Trimming shortened V by 0 bases and J by 6 bases, and 15 bases separated the two germline ends. The germline V gene has CDR1 DFQATT and CDR2 SNEGSKA (reference sequence). CDR3 sequence (DNA): TGCAGTGCTAGAGATTGGGGGGCGCGCCCCGAGCAGTACTTC. Encoded protein: CSARDWGARPEQYF.

The chain recombines TRBV29-1 with TRBJ1-5; D not certain. Trimming shortened V by 3 bases and J by 3 bases, and 12 bases separated the two germline ends. The CDR3 is 14 amino acids. CDR1 is SQVTM and CDR2 is ANQGSEA in the germline V gene. CDR3 in amino acids: CSVDGGGVNQPQHF. As DNA, the CDR3 is TGCAGCGTTGACGGTGGAGGCGTCAATCAGCCCCAGCATTTT.